The rows below give T cell receptor beta chains drawn from one sample of a study of molecular identifiers for immune sequencing clone quantification. TCRdb fed the PCR reads into MiXCR, producing one record per CDR3 protein. In the table there are about 320,000 distinct CDR3 sequences, about 20% of which are singletons. The source material was naive CD8+ T cells from blood, with Jurkat cell RNA spiked in. These receptor sequences come from a human donor in good health. Some libraries in this study had Jurkat cell RNA spiked in. Each CDR3 is given with its conserved first and last residue. Fields, in order: J gene, D gene, V gene, clone size, CDR3 DNA, CDR3 protein. The D gene is left open where the match is weak. Clone size appears in some rows only: once, few, many, or a class for an expanded clone.

TRBJ2-3 | . | TRBV7-9 | many | TGTGCCAGCAGCTTAGCAAGAGGGGCAGATACGCAGTATTTT | CASSLARGADTQYF
TRBJ2-6 | . | TRBV23-1 | many | TGCGCCAGCAGTCACTCTGGATCTGCGGCCAACGTCCTGACTTTC | CASSHSGSAANVLTF
TRBJ2-5 | . | TRBV6-5 | many | TGTGCCAGCAGTTACCAGAACATGGGGCGGCAGTACTTC | CASSYQNMGRQYF
TRBJ1-1 | . | TRBV20-1 | many | TGCAGTGCTATGGGCGTTCCGTCCGTAAAATATGAAGCTTTCTTT | CSAMGVPSVKYEAFF
TRBJ2-4 | TRBD2 | TRBV28 | . | TGTGCCAGCAGTCACCCGGGACTAGGGGGAAACATTCAGTACTTC | CASSHPGLGGNIQYF
TRBJ2-3 | TRBD2 | TRBV12-5 | . | TGTGCTAGTGGTTTGATAACGGGCGGGGGGTACACAGATACGCAGTATTTT | CASGLITGGGYTDTQYF
TRBJ1-3 | TRBD1 | TRBV6-2/TRBV6-3 | . | TGTGCCAGCAGGGGACAGGGGGCGCTTGGAAACACCACATATTTT | CASRGQGALGNTTYF
TRBJ1-1 | . | TRBV20-1 | many | TGCAGTGCTACAGGGGTAATGAACACTGAAGCTTTCTTT | CSATGVMNTEAFF
TRBJ1-3 | . | TRBV4-3 | . | TGCGCCAGCAGCCAAGAAAGTGCAGGGCCAGGAAACACCATATATTTT | CASSQESAGPGNTIYF
TRBJ2-1 | TRBD2 | TRBV19 | many | TGTGCCAGTAGTATGGAATCTAGCGGGATCAATGAGCAGTTCTTC | CASSMESSGINEQFF
TRBJ2-5 | TRBD2 | TRBV6-2/TRBV6-3 | few | TGTGCCAGCAGTCCATCGCGGGGGGCCGAGACCCAGTACTTC | CASSPSRGAETQYF
TRBJ2-6 | . | TRBV29-1 | many | TGCAGCGTTGAAACGTGGAGGGGAAGGGAATCTGGGGCCAACGTCCTGACTTTC | CSVETWRGRESGANVLTF
TRBJ2-1 | . | TRBV7-8 | many | TGTGCCAGCAGCTTAGTACTGATCAATGAGCAGTTCTTC | CASSLVLINEQFF
TRBJ2-7 | . | TRBV6-1 | many | TGTGCCAGCAGTGAATACAGTCTATGGCAGTACTTC | CASSEYSLWQYF
TRBJ2-7 | TRBD2 | TRBV30 | . | TGTGCCTGGAGCCACTTTAGCGGGTACGAGCAGTGCTTC | CAWSHFSGYEQCF
TRBJ2-7 | . | TRBV27 | many | TGTGCCAGTAGTGTGGGGGGTCCCACCTACGAGCAGTACTTC | CASSVGGPTYEQYF
TRBJ2-2 | . | TRBV7-6 | . | TGTGCCAGCAGCTCCTTGAAGCCCGGGGAGCTGTTTTTT | CASSSLKPGELFF
TRBJ2-6 | TRBD1 | TRBV4-3 | many | TGCGCCAGCAGCCAAGGAACAGGGGCTGGGGCCAACGTCCTGACTTTC | CASSQGTGAGANVLTF
TRBJ2-5 | . | TRBV7-9 | many | TGTGCCAGCAGCCGGGACTGGGGGGGCGAGACCCAGTACTTC | CASSRDWGGETQYF
TRBJ1-1 | TRBD1 | TRBV30 | many | TGTGCCTGGAGTCCCCGGACAGGGGGGGACACTGAAGCTTTCTTT | CAWSPRTGGDTEAFF
TRBJ1-2 | . | TRBV6-5 | many | TGTGCCAGCGGGGAGGGGGACTATGGCTACACCTTC | CASGEGDYGYTF
TRBJ1-1 | . | TRBV27 | many | TGTGCCAGCAGTAGATGGACGGGATCGGGGAACACTGAAGCTTTCTTT | CASSRWTGSGNTEAFF
TRBJ2-7 | TRBD1 | TRBV6-6 | many | TGTGCCAGCAGTTACCGATTCGGACAGGGGGAGTTCGAGCAGTACTTC | CASSYRFGQGEFEQYF
TRBJ2-3 | TRBD1 | TRBV28 | many | TGTGCCAGCCGATCCAGGGGGTACACAGATACGCAGTATTTT | CASRSRGYTDTQYF